This T cell receptor (beta chain) was identified in a study of blood T cell repertoires in COVID-19. The repertoire was sequenced with immunoSEQ multiplex PCR; TCRdb's copy has only in-frame clones and lacks some. The table includes about 180,000 clones, about 86% detected once. V trimming: 7 bases; J trimming: 10 bases; junction bases outside the gene matches: 10. CDR3 length: 12 amino acids. Germline CDR1 and CDR2: SQVTM and ANQGSEA. The sample taken for sequencing was peripheral blood. This chain connects TRBV29-1 to TRBJ2-5, with 9 bases lining up with TRBD1. This clonotype was obtained from a man between 45 and 60 years old with active or convalescent COVID-19. The CDR3 sequence: CSGIRDRAFQYF. DNA of the CDR3: TGCAGCGGGATCCGGGACAGGGCTTTCCAGTACTTC.